This T cell receptor (beta chain) was profiled in a study of shared clonotypes between healthy human individuals. Points from the study as a whole: Among the subsets, naive ones generally showed larger estimated richness than memory ones.

Among the donors, all were Caucasian adults who lived in Nashville, Tennessee. Concerning this clone itself: The antigen is undetermined. This sample also contains other DNA sequences that code for the same CDR3.

Assay: immunoSEQ multiplex PCR; the TCRdb copy retains only in-frame clones and omits some. The sample carries some 980,000 clones, 70% to 85% recorded once. V gave up 0 bases and J gave up 3 bases, with 9 bases separating them. CDR1 is MNHNS, CDR2 SASEGT, per germline. The CDR3 length is 16 residues. The J gene is TRBJ1-6, the V gene TRBV6-1; tentative D call: TRBD1 (5 bases). The TCR originated in a man between 18 and 29 years old in good health. Sequencing was performed on memory CD4+ T cells sorted from blood. This sample's subset: CD45RA-negative fraction. The DNA for the CDR3 is TGTGCCAGCAGTGAAGCGCTAGGGGACTATAATTCACCCCTCCACTTT. Translation: CASSEALGDYNSPLHF.